A selection of T cell receptor beta chains follows, all from one sample in a study of T cell repertoires in aging, cancer and after chemotherapy. A single record per CDR3 protein comes from TCRdb applying MiXCR to the multiplex PCR reads. The table records about 6,600 distinct CDR3 sequences, about 29% of them present only once. The material sequenced was blood. Receptor source: a human donor with a blood cancer. The donor label of this sample is uncertain. CDR3s include the opening cysteine and the closing phenylalanine or tryptophan. Fields, in order: D gene, V gene, clone size, J gene, CDR3 protein, CDR3 DNA. The D gene is left open where the match is weak. For some rows the clone size is stated as once, few or many, or as a class when expanded; others skip it.

d_gene: TRBD1; v_gene: TRBV20-1; abundance: .; j_gene: TRBJ1-4; CDR3aa: CSARAGTAFEKLFF; CDR3nt: TGCAGTGCTCGAGCCGGGACAGCATTCGAAAAACTGTTTTTT
d_gene: .; v_gene: TRBV12-3/TRBV12-4; abundance: few; j_gene: TRBJ2-3; CDR3aa: CAILGRVTDTQYF; CDR3nt: TGTGCCATCCTCGGCAGGGTCACAGATACGCAGTATTTT
d_gene: .; v_gene: TRBV6-5; abundance: .; j_gene: TRBJ2-1; CDR3aa: CASSGLVGYNEQFF; CDR3nt: TGTGCCAGCAGTGGACTCGTGGGGTACAATGAGCAGTTCTTC
d_gene: TRBD2; v_gene: TRBV19; abundance: medium-sized; j_gene: TRBJ2-2; CDR3aa: CASKDSGGGTGELFF; CDR3nt: TGTGCCAGTAAGGACAGCGGGGGCGGTACCGGGGAGCTGTTTTTT
d_gene: TRBD1; v_gene: TRBV20-1; abundance: .; j_gene: TRBJ1-1; CDR3aa: CSARDFRQGERGTEAFF; CDR3nt: TGCAGTGCTAGAGATTTTCGTCAGGGGGAGAGAGGCACTGAAGCTTTCTTT
d_gene: .; v_gene: TRBV14; abundance: few; j_gene: TRBJ1-3; CDR3aa: CASSQSGAGNTIYF; CDR3nt: TGTGCCAGCAGCCAATCAGGGGCTGGAAACACCATATATTTT
d_gene: TRBD2; v_gene: TRBV6-5; abundance: .; j_gene: TRBJ2-3; CDR3aa: CASSSGLATDTQYF; CDR3nt: TGTGCCAGCAGTTCGGGACTAGCGACAGATACGCAGTATTTT
d_gene: .; v_gene: TRBV19; abundance: few; j_gene: TRBJ1-1; CDR3aa: CASKGRAKLNTEAFF; CDR3nt: TGTGCCAGCAAGGGACGGGCGAAACTGAACACTGAAGCTTTCTTT
d_gene: .; v_gene: TRBV7-9; abundance: .; j_gene: TRBJ2-1; CDR3aa: CASSLAKYNEQFF; CDR3nt: TGTGCCAGCAGCTTAGCCAAGTACAATGAGCAGTTCTTC
d_gene: .; v_gene: TRBV6-5; abundance: few; j_gene: TRBJ1-1; CDR3aa: CASARNAGTEAFF; CDR3nt: TGTGCCAGCGCGAGGAACGCGGGCACTGAAGCTTTCTTT
d_gene: TRBD1; v_gene: TRBV12-3/TRBV12-4; abundance: .; j_gene: TRBJ1-6; CDR3aa: CASSSTGAESPLHF; CDR3nt: TGTGCCAGCAGCAGTACAGGGGCAGAATCACCCCTCCACTTT
d_gene: TRBD1; v_gene: TRBV15; abundance: many; j_gene: TRBJ2-7; CDR3aa: CATSREGGQGFGTEQYF; CDR3nt: TGTGCCACCAGCAGAGAGGGGGGACAGGGATTTGGGACCGAGCAGTACTTC
d_gene: .; v_gene: TRBV18; abundance: .; j_gene: TRBJ1-1; CDR3aa: CASSQTMNTEAFF; CDR3nt: TGTGCCAGCTCCCAAACCATGAACACTGAAGCTTTCTTT
d_gene: .; v_gene: TRBV12-3/TRBV12-4; abundance: .; j_gene: TRBJ2-3; CDR3aa: CASSFSGPIGVDTQYF; CDR3nt: TGTGCCAGCAGTTTCTCGGGGCCGATAGGAGTAGATACGCAGTATTTT
d_gene: .; v_gene: TRBV27; abundance: few; j_gene: TRBJ1-5; CDR3aa: CASSLTINSNQPQHF; CDR3nt: TGTGCCAGCAGTTTAACCATTAATAGCAATCAGCCCCAGCATTTT
d_gene: TRBD1; v_gene: TRBV13; abundance: few; j_gene: TRBJ2-1; CDR3aa: CASSSMGQSDNEQFF; CDR3nt: TGTGCCAGCAGCTCAATGGGACAGTCCGACAATGAGCAGTTCTTC
d_gene: .; v_gene: TRBV20-1; abundance: .; j_gene: TRBJ2-5; CDR3aa: CSARGRETQYF; CDR3nt: TGCAGTGCTAGAGGGAGAGAGACCCAGTACTTC
d_gene: TRBD2; v_gene: TRBV30; abundance: medium-sized; j_gene: TRBJ2-2; CDR3aa: CAWTSGGLTGELFF; CDR3nt: TGTGCCTGGACTAGCGGGGGGTTGACCGGGGAGCTGTTTTTT
d_gene: TRBD2; v_gene: TRBV19; abundance: .; j_gene: TRBJ2-4; CDR3aa: CASSPGLAGGIQQKIQYF; CDR3nt: TGTGCCAGTAGTCCAGGACTAGCGGGGGGAATACAACAAAAAATTCAGTACTTC
d_gene: .; v_gene: TRBV12-3/TRBV12-4; abundance: many; j_gene: TRBJ1-2; CDR3aa: CASSSDGRYGYTF; CDR3nt: TGTGCCAGCAGTTCTGACGGTAGATATGGCTACACCTTC
d_gene: TRBD1; v_gene: TRBV18; abundance: .; j_gene: TRBJ2-2; CDR3aa: CASSPQGQDLEELFF; CDR3nt: TGTGCCAGCTCACCACAGGGACAGGATCTAGAGGAGCTGTTTTTT
d_gene: .; v_gene: TRBV30; abundance: .; j_gene: TRBJ2-1; CDR3aa: CAWASSSYNEQFF; CDR3nt: TGTGCCTGGGCCAGCTCATCCTACAATGAGCAGTTCTTC
d_gene: .; v_gene: TRBV30; abundance: .; j_gene: TRBJ1-3; CDR3aa: CAWSTPTGFSGNTIYF; CDR3nt: TGTGCCTGGAGTACACCCACAGGGTTCTCTGGAAACACCATATATTTT
d_gene: .; v_gene: TRBV5-4; abundance: .; j_gene: TRBJ1-1; CDR3aa: CASSAYGGRNTEAFF; CDR3nt: TGTGCCAGCAGCGCTTATGGGGGGAGGAACACTGAAGCTTTCTTT
d_gene: .; v_gene: TRBV6-5; abundance: few; j_gene: TRBJ2-3; CDR3aa: CASSYDTRDTQYF; CDR3nt: TGTGCCAGCAGCTATGATACGAGAGATACGCAGTATTTT
d_gene: .; v_gene: TRBV6-2/TRBV6-3; abundance: .; j_gene: TRBJ2-5; CDR3aa: CASSRGGTLQETQYF; CDR3nt: TGTGCCAGCAGTCGAGGGGGGACCCTCCAAGAGACCCAGTACTTC
d_gene: TRBD2; v_gene: TRBV6-2/TRBV6-3; abundance: .; j_gene: TRBJ2-4; CDR3aa: CASSEGGLARVGAKNIQYF; CDR3nt: TGTGCCAGCAGTGAAGGGGGACTAGCGCGGGTAGGGGCCAAAAACATTCAGTACTTC
d_gene: .; v_gene: TRBV5-4; abundance: .; j_gene: TRBJ1-2; CDR3aa: CASSRGRDGYTF; CDR3nt: TGTGCCAGCAGCAGGGGAAGGGATGGCTACACCTTC
d_gene: TRBD2; v_gene: TRBV5-4; abundance: .; j_gene: TRBJ2-1; CDR3aa: CASSLGSGGARNEQFF; CDR3nt: TGTGCCAGCAGCTTAGGCAGCGGGGGGGCCCGGAATGAGCAGTTCTTC
d_gene: .; v_gene: TRBV30; abundance: .; j_gene: TRBJ2-1; CDR3aa: CAWSLGASSYNEQFF; CDR3nt: TGTGCCTGGAGCCTCGGGGCGAGCTCCTACAATGAGCAGTTCTTC
d_gene: .; v_gene: TRBV12-3/TRBV12-4; abundance: .; j_gene: TRBJ1-5; CDR3aa: CASSLAGPGFNQPQHF; CDR3nt: TGTGCCAGCAGTTTAGCGGGGCCAGGGTTCAATCAGCCCCAGCATTTT
d_gene: .; v_gene: TRBV19; abundance: .; j_gene: TRBJ1-3; CDR3aa: CASTYMEGNTIYF; CDR3nt: TGTGCCAGTACCTACATGGAGGGAAACACCATATATTTT
d_gene: .; v_gene: TRBV5-4; abundance: few; j_gene: TRBJ2-7; CDR3aa: CASSQDRWTAYEQYF; CDR3nt: TGTGCCAGCAGCCAAGACAGGTGGACAGCCTACGAGCAGTACTTC
d_gene: TRBD1; v_gene: TRBV7-2; abundance: .; j_gene: TRBJ2-7; CDR3aa: CASSLTGTGLVGAYF; CDR3nt: TGTGCCAGCAGCTTAACCGGGACAGGGCTCGTTGGTGCGTACTTC
d_gene: .; v_gene: TRBV6-5; abundance: .; j_gene: TRBJ1-5; CDR3aa: CASAQGPQPQHF; CDR3nt: TGTGCCAGCGCCCAGGGGCCCCAGCCCCAGCATTTT
d_gene: TRBD2; v_gene: TRBV5-6; abundance: .; j_gene: TRBJ2-2; CDR3aa: CASSPWRAGGHGELFF; CDR3nt: TGCGCCAGCAGCCCTTGGCGAGCGGGGGGGCATGGGGAGCTGTTTTTT
d_gene: .; v_gene: TRBV11-2; abundance: .; j_gene: TRBJ1-1; CDR3aa: CASSLGMGTEAFF; CDR3nt: TGTGCCAGCAGCTTAGGGATGGGCACTGAAGCTTTCTTT
d_gene: TRBD2; v_gene: TRBV14; abundance: .; j_gene: TRBJ2-7; CDR3aa: CASSLWGSGELYEQYF; CDR3nt: TGTGCCAGCAGCCTCTGGGGTAGCGGGGAGCTGTACGAGCAGTACTTC
d_gene: .; v_gene: TRBV5-4; abundance: .; j_gene: TRBJ2-5; CDR3aa: CASSPRQKAAQYF; CDR3nt: TGTGCCAGCAGCCCGCGACAGAAGGCGGCCCAGTACTTC
d_gene: TRBD1; v_gene: TRBV27; abundance: .; j_gene: TRBJ2-7; CDR3aa: CASSPGQTYEQYF; CDR3nt: TGTGCCAGCTCCCCGGGACAGACCTACGAGCAGTACTTC
d_gene: TRBD2; v_gene: TRBV5-4; abundance: .; j_gene: TRBJ2-3; CDR3aa: CASSKGLAGVTDTQYF; CDR3nt: TGTGCCAGCAGCAAGGGACTAGCGGGGGTAACAGATACGCAGTATTTT
d_gene: .; v_gene: TRBV5-8; abundance: .; j_gene: TRBJ1-4; CDR3aa: CASSLAYFGEFF; CDR3nt: TGTGCCAGCAGCTTGGCGTACTTCGGGGAGTTTTTT
d_gene: .; v_gene: TRBV19; abundance: many; j_gene: TRBJ1-5; CDR3aa: CASSMGYREDQPQHF; CDR3nt: TGTGCCAGTAGTATGGGGTACAGGGAGGATCAGCCCCAGCATTTT